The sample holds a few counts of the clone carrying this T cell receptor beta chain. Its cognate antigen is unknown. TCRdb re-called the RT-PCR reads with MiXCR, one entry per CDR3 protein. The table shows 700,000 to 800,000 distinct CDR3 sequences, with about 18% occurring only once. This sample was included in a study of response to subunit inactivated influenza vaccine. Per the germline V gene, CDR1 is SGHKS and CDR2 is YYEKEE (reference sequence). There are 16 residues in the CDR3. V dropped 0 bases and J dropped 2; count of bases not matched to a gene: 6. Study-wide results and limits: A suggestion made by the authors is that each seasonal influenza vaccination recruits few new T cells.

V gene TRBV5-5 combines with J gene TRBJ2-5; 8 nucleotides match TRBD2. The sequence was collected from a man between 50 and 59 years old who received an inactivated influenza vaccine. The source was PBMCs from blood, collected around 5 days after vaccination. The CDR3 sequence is CASSLEAGARQETQYF. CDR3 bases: TGTGCCAGCAGCTTGGAAGCGGGAGCACGACAAGAGACCCAGTACTTC.